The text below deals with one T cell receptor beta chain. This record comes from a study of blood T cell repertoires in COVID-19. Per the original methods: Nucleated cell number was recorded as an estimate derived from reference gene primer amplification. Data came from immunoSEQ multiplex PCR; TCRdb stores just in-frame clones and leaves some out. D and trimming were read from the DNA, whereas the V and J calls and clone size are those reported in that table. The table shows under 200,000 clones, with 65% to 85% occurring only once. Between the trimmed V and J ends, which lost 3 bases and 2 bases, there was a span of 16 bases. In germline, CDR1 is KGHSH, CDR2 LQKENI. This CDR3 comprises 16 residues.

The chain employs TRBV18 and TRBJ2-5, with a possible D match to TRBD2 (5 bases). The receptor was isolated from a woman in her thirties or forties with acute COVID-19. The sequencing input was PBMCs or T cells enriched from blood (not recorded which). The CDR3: CASSPRARSSQETQYF. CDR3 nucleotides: TGTGCCAGCTCACCGAGGGCCCGTAGTAGTCAAGAGACCCAGTACTTC.